The 27 T cell receptor beta chains below were found in one sample sequenced in a study of T-cell reconstitution after alpha-beta-depleted transplantation in children. Unique molecular identifiers featured in how the TCRbeta library was prepared. TCRdb used MiXCR to reprocess the PCR reads, holding one entry per CDR3 protein. The table records approximately 400,000 distinct CDR3 sequences, about a tenth of them present only once. The starting material was PBMCs from the stem cell graft donor, obtained from the stem cell graft. These receptors were collected from a human donor who donated a stem cell graft to a child with acute myeloid leukemia.

The sample holds a few counts of this clonotype. The rearrangement joins TRBV29-1 to TRBJ1-2; no definite D call. Germline V gene sequence: CDR1 SQVTM, CDR2 ANQGSEA. The CDR3 runs to 12 residues. The V end lost 7 bases, the J end lost 3 bases, and 12 bases lay between the germline ends. The CDR3 nucleotides read TGCAGCGCCGCCCAGGACGACTATGGCTACACCTTC. This gives the protein CSAAQDDYGYTF.

J is TRBJ1-1 and V is TRBV29-1; 7 bases map to TRBD1. The germline gives CDR1 SQVTM, CDR2 ANQGSEA. The CDR3 consists of 12 residues. The trim removed 7 bases at V and 4 bases at J, leaving 6 bases unmatched. The chain's CDR3 is CSETGLGTEAFF. The CDR3 DNA reads TGCAGCGAGACAGGGTTAGGCACTGAAGCTTTCTTT.

This clonotype has only a few counts. This chain uses TRBV3-1 with TRBJ1-6; D is possibly TRBD1 (5 bases). CDR1 and CDR2 (germline): LGHDT, YNNKEL (reference sequence). V was trimmed by 0 bases and J by 7 bases, leaving 7 bases between them. The length of the CDR3 is 14 residues. In nucleotides, the CDR3 is TGTGCCAGCAGCCAAGATGGGGGGAATTCACCCCTCCACTTT. This encodes CASSQDGGNSPLHF.

A few counts support this clonotype. V usage is TRBV20-1 and J usage is TRBJ2-1; 12 bases match TRBD2. V shed 5 bases and J 5 bases; nucleotides not matched to a gene: 4. This CDR3 region has 14 residues. Germline CDR1 reads DFQATT; CDR2 reads SNEGSKA (reference sequence). CDR3 in amino acids: CSADLAGGHNEQFF. The DNA of the CDR3 is TGCAGTGCTGATCTAGCGGGAGGGCACAATGAGCAGTTCTTC.

DNA for the CDR3: TGTGCCACCAGTGAGGGGGCGGTTTACGAGCAGTACTTC. It yields the protein CATSEGAVYEQYF. The chain links TRBV24-1 to TRBJ2-7, with D possibly being TRBD1 (6 bases). CDR1 and CDR2 from the germline V gene are KGHDR and SFDVKD. This CDR3 is 13 amino acids long. Trimming took 4 bases from V and 4 from J, leaving 10 bases between them.

This chain connects TRBV7-9 to TRBJ1-2; D possibly corresponds to TRBD1 (5 bases). CDR3 size: 15 residues. The ends were cut back, 2 bases at V and 4 bases at J, with 14 bases in the middle. Germline V gives CDR1 SEHNR, CDR2 FQNEAQ (reference sequence). CDR3 amino acids: CASSLSLGQSYGYTF. The CDR3 DNA reads as TGTGCCAGCAGCTTATCCCTGGGGCAGAGCTATGGCTACACCTTC.

A remark on this clonotype: Its ends do not fully match the called genes, so a read error is possible. This chain uses TRBV7-7 with TRBJ2-1; no definite D call. The V gene's germline CDR1 is SSHAT and CDR2 FNYEAQ (reference sequence). The CDR3 runs 13 residues. CDR3: CASSLVKRSEQFF. DNA for the CDR3: TGTGCTAGCAGCTTAGTAAAACGTTCTGAGCAGTTCTTC.

The chain has TRBV7-9 and TRBJ2-5; the match to TRBD1 covers 7 bases. The CDR3 has 15 amino acids. CDR1 is SEHNR and CDR2 is FQNEAQ in the germline V gene (reference sequence). The ends lost 4 bases at V and 4 bases at J; junction bases unmatched: 9. DNA for the CDR3: TGTGCCAGCAGCTCCGAGGGGGCAGTGGGAGAGACCCAGTACTTC. This translates into CASSSEGAVGETQYF.

CDR3 DNA: TGCGCCAGCAGCCGGGGACACTCCTACGAGCAGTACTTC. Translation: CASSRGHSYEQYF. The chain combines TRBV5-1 with TRBJ2-7, with a weak D call TRBD1 (6 bases). Germline V CDR1 and CDR2: SGHRS, YFSETQ. The CDR3 covers 13 residues. The V end was cut by 4 bases, the J end by 0 bases, with 8 bases between.

The genes are TRBV2 and TRBJ1-1; D unclear. Germline V lookup: CDR1 SNHLY, CDR2 FYNNEI. This CDR3 is 12 amino acids long. V lost 8 bases and J lost 0, with 7 bases in between. As DNA, the CDR3 is TGTGCCAGCGGGAAAATGAACACTGAAGCTTTCTTT. Residues: CASGKMNTEAFF.

This clonotype was detected only a few times. The chain joins TRBV6-2 or TRBV6-3 to TRBJ2-5, with 13 bases identical to TRBD2. The V segment lost 11 bases and the J segment 5 bases; nucleotides outside the gene matches: 17. Looked up from germline, CDR1 is MNHEY and CDR2 is SVGEGT. This CDR3 spans 17 amino acids. The DNA for the CDR3 is TGTGCCTCTTCCTCCGGGACTAGCGGGACCATTCTGGAGACCCAGTACTTC. It encodes CASSSGTSGTILETQYF.

This chain links TRBV5-1 with TRBJ1-2; possible D gene TRBD1, 6 bases. With 5 bases removed from V and 5 bases from J, the gap between germline ends came to 16 bases. The CDR3 totals 14 residues. The V gene's germline CDR1 is SGHRS and CDR2 YFSETQ. CDR3 nucleotides: TGCGCCAGCAGTAGGGGGGATGGGGATTATGGCTACACCTTC. The encoded protein is CASSRGDGDYGYTF.

This clonotype has a handful of counts. The rearrangement uses TRBV19 and TRBJ2-2, with 11 nucleotides matching TRBD1. The V segment lost 6 bases and the J segment 4 bases; nucleotides outside the gene matches: 4. Germline V gene data show CDR1 as LNHDA and CDR2 as SQIVND (reference sequence). This CDR3 contains 15 residues. Here the CDR3 DNA reads TGTGCCAGTAGCCGCGGACAGGGGGCCACCGGGGAGCTGTTTTTT. This encodes CASSRGQGATGELFF.

V gene TRBV12-3 or TRBV12-4 combines with J gene TRBJ2-1; maybe TRBD2 (5 bases). V lost 7 bases, J lost 0 bases, and 10 bases lay in between. The CDR3 extends over 14 amino acids. CDR3 sequence reads: CASTEVCSYNEQFF. CDR3 DNA: TGTGCCAGCACGGAGGTATGCTCCTACAATGAGCAGTTCTTC.

This clonotype was picked up a small number of times. V and J are TRBV7-2 and TRBJ1-2, with no clear D. CDR1 is SGHTA and CDR2 is FQGNSA in the germline V gene. The CDR3 covers 15 residues. Trimming took 3 bases from V and 1 from J, leaving 12 bases between them. The CDR3 DNA follows: TGTGCCAGCAGCTTGGGAGGGTCGGTTAACTATGGCTACACCTTC. Encoded protein: CASSLGGSVNYGYTF.

V gene TRBV20-1 combines with J gene TRBJ2-6; TRBD1 might be the D (6 bases). The CDR3 spans 15 residues. V was cut by 6 bases and J by 0 bases, with 12 bases left in between. CDR1 and CDR2 (germline): DFQATT, SNEGSKA (reference sequence). CDR3 loop: CSAVRGGSGANVLTF. The CDR3 nucleotides read TGCAGTGCCGTCAGGGGCGGCTCTGGGGCCAACGTCCTGACTTTC.

This clonotype was picked up many times. The chain employs TRBV29-1 and TRBJ1-5; 9 bases are shared with TRBD1. The junction had 2 bases not matched to a gene; V was cut back by 4 bases and J by 4 bases. This CDR3 is built from 13 residues. Germline V lookup: CDR1 SQVTM, CDR2 ANQGSEA. CDR3 DNA sequence: TGCAGCGTTGGGGGGACAGGGAATCAGCCCCAGCATTTT. This codes for CSVGGTGNQPQHF.

This chain connects TRBV11-3 to TRBJ2-7; 8 bases line up with TRBD2. The CDR3 consists of 14 residues. Germline CDR1 is SGHNT and CDR2 is YENEEA. The trim removed 5 bases at V and 0 bases at J, leaving 3 bases unmatched. The CDR3 is CASSPTSASYEQYF. The CDR3 coding sequence is TGTGCCAGCAGCCCGACTAGCGCCTCCTACGAGCAGTACTTC.

This chain joins TRBV5-1 and TRBJ1-2, with 7 bases matching TRBD1. The CDR3 sequence is 16 residues long. Per the germline V gene, CDR1 is SGHRS and CDR2 is YFSETQ. The J segment lost 1 base and the V segment lost 5 bases, leaving 11 bases of the junction unmatched. CDR3 protein: CASRELPGQSNYGYTF. CDR3 sequence (DNA): TGCGCCAGCAGGGAATTACCGGGACAGAGTAACTATGGCTACACCTTC.

The chain joins TRBV25-1 to TRBJ2-2; 7 bases fit TRBD2. V gave up 4 bases and J gave up 4 bases; unmatched junction bases: 6. This CDR3 is built from 15 residues. Per germline, CDR1 MGHDK and CDR2 SYGVNS. In nucleotides, the CDR3 is TGTGCCAGCAGTGCGGAACTAGCGAGCACCGGGGAGCTGTTTTTT. The encoded protein is CASSAELASTGELFF.

There are many counts of this clonotype. The chain joins TRBV5-1 to TRBJ2-1; 9 bases are a match to TRBD2. The germline V gene has CDR1 SGHRS and CDR2 YFSETQ. V shed 5 bases and J 6 bases; nucleotides not matched to a gene: 6. This CDR3 contains 14 residues. Here the CDR3 reads CASRAWTSVNEQFF. The CDR3 DNA is TGCGCCAGCAGGGCCTGGACTAGCGTCAATGAGCAGTTCTTC. The full variable domain, in which reference TRBV5-1 and TRBJ2-1 provide the parts outside the CDR3, is KAGVTQTPRYLIKTRGQQVTLSCSPISGHRSVSWYQQTPGQGLQFLFEYFSETQRNKGNFPGRFSGRQFSNSRSEMNVSTLELGDSALYLCASRAWTSVNEQFFGPGTRLTVL.

This clonotype was counted a few times. CDR3 DNA: TGTGCCAGCAGCTTAGAGGCTATGAGCAATCAGCCCCAGCATTTT. It codes for CASSLEAMSNQPQHF. This chain connects TRBV7-6 to TRBJ1-5; D remains unclear. The germline V and J ends were trimmed by 1 base and 1 base, with 8 bases remaining between them. CDR3 length: 15 amino acids. Germline CDR1 reads SGHVS; CDR2 reads FNYEAQ.

This clonotype was recorded a few times. This chain connects TRBV29-1 to TRBJ2-4, with D unresolved. This CDR3 spans 13 amino acids. Germline values: CDR1 SQVTM, CDR2 ANQGSEA. V gave up 3 bases and J gave up 1 base, with 7 bases separating them. The chain's CDR3 is CSVEGSAKNIQYF. The DNA of the CDR3 is TGCAGCGTTGAGGGCTCGGCCAAAAACATTCAGTACTTC.

This clonotype was recorded at least ten times. The chain is built from TRBV5-6 and TRBJ2-3; no clear D. Trimming left V 2 bases short and J 2 bases short, with 9 bases between. The CDR3 consists of 14 residues. In germline, CDR1 is SGHDT, CDR2 YYEEEE. For the CDR3, the DNA is TGTGCCAGCAGCTTAGGCCAGCTCACAGATACGCAGTATTTT. Translation gives CASSLGQLTDTQYF.

This clonotype was seen repeatedly, ten times or more. The chain joins TRBV15 to TRBJ2-5, with 7 nucleotides matching TRBD2. V was clipped by 1 base and J by 5 bases; unmatched bases: 4. Germline V gene sequence: CDR1 LNHNV, CDR2 YYDKDF (reference sequence). This CDR3 has 14 amino acids. The CDR3 coding sequence is TGTGCCACCAGCAGAGTAAGGGGAGGGGAGACCCAGTACTTC. Protein product: CATSRVRGGETQYF.

This chain uses TRBV7-8 with TRBJ2-1, with TRBD1 matching over 7 bases. After removal of 4 bases from V and 10 bases from J, the junction contained 10 bases not matched to a gene. The germline gives CDR1 SGHVS, CDR2 FQNEAQ. This CDR3 region has 14 residues. This CDR3 reads CASSSRTGTAEQFF. Written as DNA, the CDR3 is TGTGCCAGCAGCTCACGGACAGGTACGGCGGAGCAGTTCTTC. The full variable domain, its missing parts supplied by reference TRBV7-8 and TRBJ2-1, is GAGVSQSPRYKVAKRGQDVALRCDPISGHVSLFWYQQALGQGPEFLTYFQNEAQLDKSGLPSDRFFAERPEGSVSTLKIQRTQQEDSAVYLCASSSRTGTAEQFFGPGTRLTVL.

A few counts support this clonotype. The V and J genes are TRBV12-3 or TRBV12-4 and TRBJ2-1; 7 bases match TRBD2. This CDR3 has 13 amino acids. V was pared by 6 bases and J by 5 bases, with 4 bases of the junction left unmatched. The CDR3: CASRREWDNEQFF. In nucleotides, the CDR3 is TGTGCCAGCAGGCGGGAGTGGGACAATGAGCAGTTCTTC.